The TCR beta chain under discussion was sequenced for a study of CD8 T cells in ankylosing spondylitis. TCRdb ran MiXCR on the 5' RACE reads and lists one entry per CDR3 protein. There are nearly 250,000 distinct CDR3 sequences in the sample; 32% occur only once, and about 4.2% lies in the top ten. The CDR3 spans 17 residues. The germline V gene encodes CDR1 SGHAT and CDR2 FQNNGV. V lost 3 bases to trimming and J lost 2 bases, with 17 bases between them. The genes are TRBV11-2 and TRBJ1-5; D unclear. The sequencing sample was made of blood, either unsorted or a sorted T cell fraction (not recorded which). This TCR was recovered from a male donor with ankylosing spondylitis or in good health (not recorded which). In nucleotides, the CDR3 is TGTGCCAGCAGCTTTACGACCCACCCTTGGGGCAATCAGCCCCAGCATTTT. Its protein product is CASSFTTHPWGNQPQHF.